This T cell receptor (beta chain) is from a study of T cell repertoires in cytomegalovirus infection. Across the whole study: Alongside well-studied HLA-B-restricted CMV epitopes, recently identified HLA-C-restricted CMV epitopes were also used. Carrying CMV and the relevant HLA type showed in public TCR beta signatures.

CDR1 and CDR2 (germline): DFQATT, SNEGSKA (reference sequence). This CDR3 has 15 residues. V shed 3 bases, J shed 4 bases, and the junction held 8 bases outside the gene matches. The table lists this clonotype with a few counts. Its antigen is undetermined. Each CDR3 protein gets one entry after TCRdb re-called the reads with MiXCR. The table has 450,000 to 550,000 distinct CDR3 sequences, 40% to 50% seen once; the top ten hold approximately 40%. Whole-study results and caveats: People with CMV and the relevant HLA were identified by cumulative public TCR beta family frequency. The ex vivo response was dominated by HLA-C-restricted CMV-specific TCR beta clonotypes.

The sample consisted of cultured PBMCs, taken from culture after CMV antigen stimulation. The chain recombines TRBV20-1 with TRBJ2-7, with 11 bases identical to TRBD1. This clonotype was obtained from a human donor in good health (CMV status not recorded). Some clones in this sample may be carry-over from other donors' samples. The CDR3 is CSASRDRGFDYEQYF. DNA for the CDR3: TGCAGTGCTAGCCGGGACAGGGGGTTTGATTACGAGCAGTACTTC.